What follows are 14 T cell receptor beta chains derived from one specimen sequenced in a study of long-term antiretroviral therapy in people with HIV. Researchers ran immunoSEQ v3.0 at survey level. Assay: immunoSEQ multiplex PCR; the TCRdb copy retains only in-frame clones and omits some. The table shows over 25,000 clones, with roughly 97% occurring only once. The source was unsorted PBMCs, collected 7.6 years after starting antiretroviral therapy. These receptors came from a man aged 25-45 years with HIV.

This chain uses TRBV5-6 with TRBJ1-3; tentative D call: TRBD1 (5 bases). V was clipped by 6 bases and J by 0 bases, with 16 bases between them. The CDR3 has 16 residues. CDR1 SGHDT and CDR2 YYEEEE come from the germline V gene. The CDR3 DNA reads TGTGCCAGCACGACCCCCCGGGACTTCTCTGGAAACACCATATATTTT. Amino acid sequence: CASTTPRDFSGNTIYF. Filled out from reference TRBV5-6 and TRBJ1-3, the complete variable domain reads DAGVTQSPTHLIKTRGQQVTLRCSPKSGHDTVSWYQQALGQGPQFIFQYYEEEERQRGNFPDRFSGHQFPNYSSELNVNALLLGDSALYLCASTTPRDFSGNTIYFGEGSWLTVV.

This sequence joins TRBV7-2 and TRBJ2-3; no clear D. The CDR3 has 14 residues. V lost 3 bases, J lost 2 bases, and 9 bases lay in between. Germline V gives CDR1 SGHTA, CDR2 FQGNSA. The chain's CDR3 is CASSFYLNTDTQYF. DNA for the CDR3: TGTGCCAGCAGCTTCTATCTCAACACAGATACGCAGTATTTT.

The rearrangement joins TRBV6-5 to TRBJ2-7; tentatively, D is TRBD1 or TRBD2 (6 bases each). Trimming pared 5 bases from V and 3 bases from J, leaving 14 bases between. Germline CDR1 and CDR2: MNHEY and SVGAGI. The CDR3 extends over 14 amino acids. CDR3 amino acids: CASSRGEANYEQYF. As DNA, the CDR3 is TGTGCCAGCAGTAGGGGGGAGGCGAACTACGAGCAGTACTTC.

This clone occurred once. The CDR3 protein is CASSQEVAGPNTGELFF. The CDR3 nucleotides read TGCGCCAGCAGCCAAGAGGTAGCGGGTCCGAACACCGGGGAGCTGTTTTTT. The rearrangement uses TRBV4-1 and TRBJ2-2; 7 bases agree with TRBD2. V was pared by 0 bases and J by 0 bases, with 4 bases of the junction left unmatched. Germline loops: CDR1 MGHRA, CDR2 YSYEKL. The CDR3 loop spans 17 amino acids.

The chain employs TRBV7-9 and TRBJ1-1; D is ambiguous. CDR1 and CDR2 from the germline V gene are SEHNR and FQNEAQ (reference sequence). Trimming left V 1 base short and J 7 bases short, with 7 bases between. This CDR3 comprises 12 residues. CDR3 in DNA: TGTGCCAGCAGCTTAGGTCAGGATGAAGCTTTCTTT. This gives the protein CASSLGQDEAFF. The variable domain in full, with the rest retrieved from reference TRBV7-9 and TRBJ1-1, is DTGVSQNPRHKITKRGQNVTFRCDPISEHNRLYWYRQTLGQGPEFLTYFQNEAQLEKSRLLSDRFSAERPKGSFSTLEIQRTEQGDSAMYLCASSLGQDEAFFGQGTRLTVV.

The chain combines TRBV15 with TRBJ2-7; TRBD1 matches 8 bases. Looked up from germline, CDR1 is LNHNV and CDR2 is YYDKDF (reference sequence). V dropped 11 bases and J dropped 3; count of bases not matched to a gene: 15. This CDR3 contains 15 residues. The CDR3 DNA sequence: TGTGCCTCAAAACCGGACAGGGCGGGACGCTACGAGCAGTACTTC. It encodes CASKPDRAGRYEQYF.

The chain links TRBV10-3 to TRBJ2-3, with 12 nucleotides matching TRBD2. CDR1 is ENHRY, CDR2 SYGVKD, per germline. With V trimmed by 6 bases and J by 2 bases, 6 bases remained unmatched. The CDR3 runs 16 residues. CDR3 protein: CAISQTSGGITDTQYF. Here the CDR3 DNA reads TGTGCCATCAGCCAAACTAGCGGGGGGATCACAGATACGCAGTATTTT.

The chain links TRBV4-2 to TRBJ1-1; D is perhaps TRBD1 (6 bases). The length of the CDR3 is 14 residues. Germline lookup yields CDR1 LGHNA and CDR2 YNFKEQ. Trimming stripped 4 bases from V and 4 bases from J, with 13 bases between. CDR3 DNA sequence: TGTGCCAGCAGCCTCCGGGGAGGGGGCACTGAAGCTTTCTTT. Protein sequence: CASSLRGGGTEAFF.

The chain uses TRBV11-2 and TRBJ2-5; D may be TRBD2 (5 bases). This CDR3 has 18 amino acids. Germline lookup yields CDR1 SGHAT and CDR2 FQNNGV. Between the trimmed V and J ends, which lost 0 bases and 2 bases, there was a span of 19 bases. The CDR3 nucleotides read TGTGCCAGCAGCTTAGATGGAGTAGCGAGAGGCAATCAAGAGACCCAGTACTTC. It specifies CASSLDGVARGNQETQYF.

V is TRBV6-1 and J is TRBJ1-3, with a tentative D call TRBD1 (5 bases). CDR3 length: 15 amino acids. Germline CDR1 and CDR2: MNHNS and SASEGT. Trimming took off 6 bases at V and 8 bases at J, with 20 bases between the two ends. The DNA for the CDR3 is TGTGCCAGCAGGAGGGGTGTTTTAGGGAGGGACACCATATATTTT. Protein product: CASRRGVLGRDTIYF.

The rearrangement joins TRBV28 to TRBJ2-2, with D possibly being TRBD2 (5 bases). Between the trimmed V and J ends, which lost 11 bases and 3 bases, there was a span of 22 bases. The CDR3 runs to 16 residues. Looked up from germline, CDR1 is MDHEN and CDR2 is SYDVKM. The CDR3 loop reads CACRGSSSGYTGELFF. DNA for the CDR3: TGTGCCTGCCGTGGTTCTAGCTCTGGGTACACCGGGGAGCTGTTTTTT.

This rearrangement joins TRBV5-1 to TRBJ1-1, with 8 bases that match TRBD1. V shed 3 bases, J shed 0 bases, and the junction held 1 base outside the gene matches. The V gene's germline CDR1 is SGHRS and CDR2 YFSETQ. This CDR3 spans 14 amino acids. The CDR3 DNA follows: TGCGCCAGCAGCTGGACAGGGCTGAACACTGAAGCTTTCTTT. Translating gives CASSWTGLNTEAFF.

The chain couples TRBV6-5 to TRBJ1-1, with 7 bases that match TRBD1. Per germline, CDR1 MNHEY and CDR2 SVGAGI. There are 12 residues in the CDR3. Trimming at V came to 9 bases and at J to 9 bases, leaving 10 bases not matched to a gene. The CDR3 DNA sequence: TGTGCCAGTAACCTAGGGGGACAGAAAGCTTTCTTT. It translates to CASNLGGQKAFF.

The DNA for the CDR3 is TGCGCCAGCAGCCAAGTTCAACAGCCCCAGCATTTT. Translated, it gives CASSQVQQPQHF. The chain joins TRBV4-3 to TRBJ1-5; D remains unclear. Trimming cost V 1 base and J 7 bases, with 5 bases left between them. The CDR3 loop spans 12 amino acids. From germline, CDR1 is LGHNA and CDR2 YSLEER.